These 19 T cell receptor beta chains originate from one sample sequenced in a study of blood T cells in healthy people across ages. A sample-barcoded 5' primer and a J-beta primer mix were used in a second PCR of roughly 6 to 11 cycles. TCRdb called the 5' RACE reads again in MiXCR, with one record for every CDR3 protein. The sample consists of over a million distinct CDR3 sequences, under 45% of them appearing once. The sequenced material came from blood. The receptors were sampled from a woman aged 60 to 75 in good health.

The chain employs TRBV7-2 and TRBJ2-7, with a possible D match to TRBD2 (7 bases). Gene TRBJ2-5 matches the end of the DNA better, so the J call may be wrong. This CDR3 has 15 residues. Germline-derived CDR1 and CDR2 are SGHTA and FQGNSA. The CDR3 loop is CASSLDGGGGETQYF. CDR3 sequence (DNA): TGTGCCAGCAGCTTAGATGGGGGGGGCGGAGAGACCCAGTACTTC.

The count of this clonotype is one. V gene TRBV11-2 combines with J gene TRBJ2-1, with D unresolved. The DNA end favors TRBJ2-7, so the J call may be wrong. This CDR3 has 14 amino acids. CDR1 and CDR2 from the germline V gene are SGHAT and FQNNGV. This chain's CDR3 is CASSFYSSYNEQYF. In DNA form, the CDR3 reads TGTGCCAGCAGCTTTTACAGCTCCTACAATGAGCAGTACTTC.

This clonotype was counted only a few times. The chain joins TRBV7-9 to TRBJ2-1; TRBD1 agrees at 9 bases. Unmatched junction bases numbered 4, after V lost 4 bases and J lost 12 bases. Germline lookup yields CDR1 SEHNR and CDR2 FQNEAQ (reference sequence). CDR3 length equals 12 residues. Here the CDR3 DNA reads TGTGCCAGCAGCTACGGGACAGGGATGCAGTTCTTC. Amino acid sequence: CASSYGTGMQFF. Using reference TRBV7-9 and TRBJ2-1 for the parts outside the CDR3, the full variable domain is DTGVSQNPRHKITKRGQNVTFRCDPISEHNRLYWYRQTLGQGPEFLTYFQNEAQLEKSRLLSDRFSAERPKGSFSTLEIQRTEQGDSAMYLCASSYGTGMQFFGPGTRLTVL.

This clonotype was counted once. The chain is built from TRBV19 and TRBJ2-7; 9 bases are a match to TRBD1. In germline, CDR1 is LNHDA, CDR2 SQIVND (reference sequence). This CDR3 comprises 14 residues. The J segment lost 4 bases and the V segment lost 9 bases, leaving 10 bases of the junction unmatched. As DNA, the CDR3 is TGTGCCAGCCCCTATGGACAGGGGCTGTACGAGCAGTACTTC. Amino acids: CASPYGQGLYEQYF.

In this sample, this clonotype turned up many times. In DNA, the CDR3 is TGTGCCAGCAGCGGTGGGGGTGATGAGACCCAGTACTTC. This codes for CASSGGGDETQYF. The chain recombines TRBV9 with TRBJ2-5; D is tentatively TRBD1 or TRBD2 (5 bases each). Looked up from germline, CDR1 is SGDLS and CDR2 is YYNGEE. The CDR3 has 13 residues. V dropped 3 bases and J dropped 5 bases, with 11 bases sitting between them.

This chain uses TRBV28 with TRBJ1-5; D ambiguous. The CDR3 spans 15 residues. The V gene's germline CDR1 is MDHEN and CDR2 SYDVKM. Trimming removed 2 bases from V and 7 bases from J, with 15 bases in between. The CDR3 region is CASSLIGGLRQPQHF. CDR3 nucleotides: TGTGCCAGCAGTTTAATTGGTGGGCTTCGACAGCCCCAGCATTTT.

The chain carries TRBV2 and TRBJ2-7; D uncertain. V lost 4 bases, J lost 0 bases, and 10 bases lay in between. This CDR3 comprises 14 residues. Germline V gives CDR1 SNHLY, CDR2 FYNNEI. CDR3 protein: CASSVIGFSYEQYF. CDR3 nucleotides: TGTGCCAGCAGTGTGATAGGATTCTCCTACGAGCAGTACTTC. Complete variable domain (other parts from reference TRBV2 and TRBJ2-7): EPEVTQTPSHQVTQMGQEVILRCVPISNHLYFYWYRQILGQKVEFLVSFYNNEISEKSEIFDDQFSVERPDGSNFTLKIRSTKLEDSAMYFCASSVIGFSYEQYFGPGTRLTVT.

The chain employs TRBV7-9 and TRBJ2-4; 7 bases are shared with TRBD1. Germline CDR1 SEHNR, CDR2 FQNEAQ (reference sequence). Unmatched junction bases numbered 8, after V lost 8 bases and J lost 1 base. The CDR3 spans 15 residues. The CDR3 is CASGTTQGAKNIQYF. CDR3 in DNA: TGTGCCAGCGGAACAACACAGGGGGCCAAAAACATTCAGTACTTC. The whole variable domain, filled in from reference TRBV7-9 and TRBJ2-4, reads DTGVSQNPRHKITKRGQNVTFRCDPISEHNRLYWYRQTLGQGPEFLTYFQNEAQLEKSRLLSDRFSAERPKGSFSTLEIQRTEQGDSAMYLCASGTTQGAKNIQYFGAGTRLSVL.

The chain carries TRBV27 and TRBJ1-1; TRBD1 aligns across 7 bases. The CDR3 extends over 12 amino acids. The V gene end was trimmed by 3 bases and the J gene end by 11 bases; junction bases not matched to a gene: 6. Germline V CDR1 and CDR2: MNHEY, SMNVEV (reference sequence). CDR3 coding DNA: TGTGCCAGCAGTTTCCGACAGGGAAAGGCTTTCTTT. Amino acid sequence: CASSFRQGKAFF.

The chain carries TRBV12-3 or TRBV12-4 and TRBJ2-1; 12 bases agree with TRBD1. J lost 9 bases, V lost 4 bases, and 4 bases had no gene match. The CDR3 sequence is 14 residues long. CDR3 residues: CASSSGTGGGEQFF. Written as DNA, the CDR3 is TGTGCCAGCAGTTCCGGGACAGGGGGCGGTGAGCAGTTCTTC.

The rearrangement uses TRBV6-6 and TRBJ1-2, with D possibly being TRBD1 (5 bases). The CDR3 runs to 15 residues. CDR1 is MNHNY, CDR2 SVGAGI, per germline (reference sequence). With 5 bases removed from V and 2 bases from J, the gap between germline ends came to 15 bases. The CDR3 bases are TGTGCCAGCAGTCTTCGAGATCAGGGCAACTATGGCTACACCTTC. Translating gives CASSLRDQGNYGYTF.

The chain couples TRBV6-2 or TRBV6-3 to TRBJ2-5; 15 bases are a match to TRBD2. The assigned J gene may be wrong: the sequence end matches TRBJ2-7 better. The CDR3 sequence is 19 residues long. CDR1 MNHEY and CDR2 SVGEGT come from the germline V gene. In nucleotides, the CDR3 is TGTGCCAGCAGTTACTCCCGCCTGGGACTAGCGGGAGGAAACTACGAGCAGTACTTC. This encodes CASSYSRLGLAGGNYEQYF.

This clonotype came up once. The V call is TRBV11-2, the J call TRBJ2-4; TRBD2 aligns across 15 bases. The last part of the DNA fits TRBJ2-7 better; the J call may be wrong. Germline V gives CDR1 SGHAT, CDR2 FQNNGV. This CDR3 is 17 amino acids long. CDR3 protein: CASSLSWTSGRGYEQYF. The CDR3 DNA reads TGTGCCAGCAGCCTATCCTGGACTAGCGGGAGGGGATACGAGCAGTACTTC.

A word on this clonotype: One end of the junction is discordant with germline, which a read error may explain. The chain couples TRBV14 to TRBJ2-2, with D unresolved. Germline values: CDR1 SGHDN, CDR2 FVKESK. The CDR3 is made up of 14 amino acids. The CDR3 region is CASRQDLATGELFF. CDR3 in DNA: TGTGCCAGCAGGCAAGACTTGGCCACCGGGGAGCTGTTTTTT.

This clonotype showed up just a few times. This chain links TRBV20-1 with TRBJ1-4; possible D gene TRBD1, 5 bases. V lost 0 bases, J lost 8 bases, and 10 bases lay in between. This CDR3 has 13 amino acids. The germline gives CDR1 DFQATT, CDR2 SNEGSKA (reference sequence). The CDR3 DNA reads as TGCAGTGCTAGAGAGGGGCGAAGGGAAAAACTGTTTTTT. Translating gives CSAREGRREKLFF.

The rearrangement joins TRBV7-2 to TRBJ2-1, with 7 bases identical to TRBD2. The V gene's germline CDR1 is SGHTA and CDR2 FQGNSA. The J segment lost 10 bases and the V segment lost 6 bases, leaving 9 bases of the junction unmatched. The CDR3 length is 13 residues. Written as DNA, the CDR3 is TGTGCCAGCAGTAGAGAGGGAGCGGGAGAGCAGTTCTTC. It codes for CASSREGAGEQFF.

The chain employs TRBV9 and TRBJ2-7; D not certain. With 0 bases removed from V and 3 bases from J, the gap between germline ends came to 7 bases. The germline V gene has CDR1 SGDLS and CDR2 YYNGEE. This CDR3 contains 13 residues. The CDR3 nucleotides are TGTGCCAGCAGCGTAGGTCATCACTACGAGCAGTACTTC. It yields the protein CASSVGHHYEQYF.

The V and J genes are TRBV24-1 and TRBJ2-6; D assignment may be TRBD1 or TRBD2 (6 bases each). Germline V gene sequence: CDR1 KGHDR, CDR2 SFDVKD. V lost 9 bases, J lost 0 bases, and 20 bases lay in between. The CDR3 covers 18 residues. In nucleotides, the CDR3 is TGTGCCACCTGGGGGGCAGGGACTTCGCTCTCTGGGGCCAACGTCCTGACTTTC. As protein: CATWGAGTSLSGANVLTF.

This chain uses TRBV5-1 with TRBJ1-1; 7 nucleotides line up with TRBD1. Trimming took 4 bases from V and 5 from J; bases not matched to a gene: 11. This CDR3 has 15 residues. CDR1 is SGHRS, CDR2 YFSETQ, per germline. CDR3 DNA: TGCGCCAGCAGCAACTCGGTACAGGGGAGGACTGAAGCTTTCTTT. Protein product: CASSNSVQGRTEAFF.